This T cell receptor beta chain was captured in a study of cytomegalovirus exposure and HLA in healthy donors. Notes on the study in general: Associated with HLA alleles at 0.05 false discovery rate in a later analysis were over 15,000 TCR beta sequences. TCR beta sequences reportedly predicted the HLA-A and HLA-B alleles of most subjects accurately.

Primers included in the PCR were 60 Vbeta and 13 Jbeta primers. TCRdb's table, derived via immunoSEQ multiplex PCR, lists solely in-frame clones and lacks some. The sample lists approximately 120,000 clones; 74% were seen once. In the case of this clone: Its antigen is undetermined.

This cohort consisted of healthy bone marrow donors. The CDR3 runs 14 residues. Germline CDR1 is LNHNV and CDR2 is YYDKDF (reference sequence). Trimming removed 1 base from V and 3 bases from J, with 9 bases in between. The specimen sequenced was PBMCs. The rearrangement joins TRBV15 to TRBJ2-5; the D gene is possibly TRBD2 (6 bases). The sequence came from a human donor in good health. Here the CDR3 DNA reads TGTGCCACCAGCAGAGGGGGCGGGGAAGAGACCCAGTACTTC. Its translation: CATSRGGGEETQYF. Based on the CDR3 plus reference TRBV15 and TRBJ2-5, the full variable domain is DAMVIQNPRYQVTQFGKPVTLSCSQTLNHNVMYWYQQKSSQAPKLLFHYYDKDFNNEADTPDNFQSRRPNTSFCFLDIRSPGLGDTAMYLCATSRGGGEETQYFGPGTRLLVL.